These T cell receptor beta chains were read from a single sample in a study of cytomegalovirus exposure and HLA in healthy donors. The table came from immunoSEQ multiplex PCR; TCRdb's copy has only in-frame clones and leaves some out. Seen here are more than 95,000 clones, about 87% observed once, and the top ten hold 1.5% to 2%. The material sequenced was PBMCs. The receptors derive from a woman aged 18 to 35 in good health and CMV-seronegative. The CDR3 runs from the conserved cysteine through the conserved F or W. A D gene is named only where the DNA matches it firmly. Not all rows give a size; the values are once, few, many and, for expanded clones, a class.

D: TRBD2; J: TRBJ2-1; size: -; V: TRBV30; CDR3: CAWSGVLAGMGDNEQFF; DNA: TGTGCCTGGAGTGGAGTACTAGCGGGAATGGGCGACAATGAGCAGTTCTTC
D: -; J: TRBJ1-1; size: once; V: TRBV28; CDR3: CASRQYTEAFF; DNA: TGTGCCAGCCGACAGTACACTGAAGCTTTCTTT
D: TRBD2; J: TRBJ2-5; size: -; V: TRBV30; CDR3: CAYGRGVAGETQYF; DNA: TGTGCCTATGGGAGAGGAGTAGCGGGGGAGACCCAGTACTTC
D: TRBD1; J: TRBJ2-7; size: few; V: TRBV5-1; CDR3: CASSAWDSGHEQYF; DNA: TGCGCCAGCAGCGCCTGGGACAGTGGCCACGAGCAGTACTTC
D: TRBD2; J: TRBJ2-5; size: once; V: TRBV18; CDR3: CATSWGGQETQYF; DNA: TGTGCCACCTCATGGGGAGGGCAAGAGACCCAGTACTTC
D: -; J: TRBJ1-2; size: -; V: TRBV30; CDR3: CAWSVSQDYYGYTF; DNA: TGTGCCTGGAGTGTATCACAGGATTACTATGGCTACACCTTC
D: TRBD1; J: TRBJ1-2; size: once; V: TRBV29-1; CDR3: CSVVTGISRGYTF; DNA: TGCAGCGTTGTGACAGGGATTTCGCGGGGCTACACCTTC
D: -; J: TRBJ2-1; size: -; V: TRBV9; CDR3: CASSVFRDYNEQFF; DNA: TGTGCCAGCAGCGTATTCCGGGACTACAATGAGCAGTTCTTC
D: TRBD2; J: TRBJ2-5; size: -; V: TRBV5-1; CDR3: CASRITTSGQETQYF; DNA: TGCGCCAGCAGGATTACCACTAGCGGGCAAGAGACCCAGTACTTC
D: TRBD1; J: TRBJ2-5; size: -; V: TRBV25-1; CDR3: CASSGGQGETQYF; DNA: TGTGCCAGCAGTGGTGGACAGGGAGAGACCCAGTACTTC
D: -; J: TRBJ1-5; size: few; V: TRBV5-5; CDR3: CASSLASGEEPQHF; DNA: TGTGCCAGCAGCTTGGCCAGTGGGGAGGAGCCCCAGCATTTT
D: -; J: TRBJ2-1; size: -; V: TRBV28; CDR3: CASGRGGSKFF; DNA: TGTGCCAGCGGGCGTGGGGGCTCGAAGTTCTTC
D: -; J: TRBJ1-1; size: -; V: TRBV6-1; CDR3: CASSDSAAFF; DNA: TGTGCCAGCAGTGACAGCGCAGCTTTCTTT
D: TRBD2; J: TRBJ2-7; size: -; V: TRBV13; CDR3: CASSSGGASGSYEQYF; DNA: TGTGCCAGCAGCTCAGGAGGGGCTAGCGGGTCCTACGAGCAGTACTTC
D: -; J: TRBJ2-2; size: once; V: TRBV4-1; CDR3: CASSQDPLATGELFF; DNA: TGCGCCAGCAGCCAAGATCCTTTAGCCACCGGGGAGCTGTTTTTT
D: -; J: TRBJ2-7; size: few; V: TRBV18; CDR3: CASSPRVPPYEQYF; DNA: TGTGCCAGCTCACCACGAGTACCCCCCTACGAGCAGTACTTC
D: TRBD2; J: TRBJ2-7; size: -; V: TRBV6-6; CDR3: CASSISGSSYEQYF; DNA: TGTGCCAGCAGCATAAGCGGGAGCTCCTACGAGCAGTACTTC
D: -; J: TRBJ2-5; size: -; V: TRBV7-3; CDR3: CASSLSGLETQYF; DNA: TGTGCCAGCAGCTTATCAGGGTTGGAGACCCAGTACTTC
D: TRBD2; J: TRBJ2-5; size: -; V: TRBV15; CDR3: CATTTGTSGKETQYF; DNA: TGTGCCACCACTACGGGGACTAGCGGGAAAGAGACCCAGTACTTC
D: -; J: TRBJ1-1; size: once; V: TRBV13; CDR3: CASSLGGTNTEAFF; DNA: TGTGCCAGCAGCTTAGGCGGGACAAACACTGAAGCTTTCTTT
D: TRBD2; J: TRBJ2-7; size: -; V: TRBV28; CDR3: CASSPRGGPSSYEQYF; DNA: TGTGCCAGCAGTCCCCGGGGGGGCCCGAGCTCCTACGAGCAGTACTTC
D: -; J: TRBJ1-6; size: -; V: TRBV6-6; CDR3: CASSYDLSYSPLHF; DNA: TGTGCCAGCAGTTACGACTTATCTTATTCACCCCTCCACTTT
D: TRBD1; J: TRBJ2-7; size: -; V: TRBV5-4; CDR3: CASSLGQGVYEQYF; DNA: TGTGCCAGCAGCTTAGGACAGGGGGTCTACGAGCAGTACTTC
D: -; J: TRBJ2-7; size: -; V: TRBV28; CDR3: CASSLGTWGIYEQYF; DNA: TGTGCCAGCAGTTTAGGGACATGGGGGATCTACGAGCAGTACTTC
D: -; J: TRBJ1-4; size: once; V: TRBV2; CDR3: CASSEGEKLFF; DNA: TGTGCCAGCAGTGAGGGCGAAAAACTGTTTTTT
D: TRBD2; J: TRBJ2-7; size: -; V: TRBV10-1; CDR3: CASSWTSRTSYEQYF; DNA: TGCGCCAGCAGTTGGACTAGCCGGACGTCCTACGAGCAGTACTTC
D: -; J: TRBJ1-5; size: -; V: TRBV2; CDR3: CASSQGYNQPQHF; DNA: TGTGCCAGCAGTCAGGGCTACAATCAGCCCCAGCATTTT